The 18 T cell receptor beta chains given below trace back to one sample, sequenced in a study of blood T cell repertoires in COVID-19. Profiling relied on immunoSEQ multiplex PCR, and the TCRdb table lists in-frame clones only, not all of them. The data show 150,000 to 190,000 clones, 75% to 85% seen once. The sample taken for sequencing was peripheral blood. The receptor source for this set is a woman aged 50 to 60 with acute or convalescent COVID-19.

This rearrangement joins TRBV18 to TRBJ1-3; D unclear. Germline V CDR1 and CDR2: KGHSH, LQKENI. The CDR3 has 11 amino acids. The V end lost 2 bases, the J end lost 8 bases, and 4 bases lay between the germline ends. CDR3 in amino acids: CASSPSDTIYF. CDR3 sequence (DNA): TGTGCCAGCTCACCATCTGACACCATATATTTT.

The chain carries TRBV7-9 and TRBJ1-6; 7 positions match TRBD1. With 5 bases clipped from V and 6 bases from J, the junction kept 10 bases outside the gene matches. The CDR3 loop spans 16 amino acids. CDR1 is SEHNR and CDR2 is FQNEAQ in the germline V gene (reference sequence). The CDR3 protein is CASSRNLDRANSPLHF. CDR3 nucleotide sequence: TGTGCCAGCAGCCGCAACCTAGACAGGGCTAATTCACCCCTCCACTTT.

Concerning this clone: Within the sample, other DNA sequences also encode this same CDR3. This chain links TRBV4-3 with TRBJ2-1; TRBD2 might be the D (7 bases). Germline V gene lookup returns CDR1 LGHNA and CDR2 YSLEER. The CDR3 runs to 15 residues. V lost 3 bases to trimming and J lost 3 bases, with 12 bases between them. The CDR3 sequence: CASSQDGGRYNEQFF. CDR3 coding DNA: TGCGCCAGCAGCCAGGACGGGGGGCGCTACAATGAGCAGTTCTTC.

The rearrangement links TRBV5-1 to TRBJ1-4; D not resolved. The V end was cut by 2 bases, the J end by 0 bases, with 14 bases between. The CDR3 spans 17 residues. From germline, CDR1 is SGHRS and CDR2 YFSETQ. Written as DNA, the CDR3 is TGCGCCAGCAGCTTTTACCCGGGAATTGCAACTAATGAAAAACTGTTTTTT. Translation: CASSFYPGIATNEKLFF.

The chain recombines TRBV2 with TRBJ1-5, with TRBD1 identical over 7 bases. Germline CDR1 is SNHLY and CDR2 is FYNNEI. V dropped 4 bases and J dropped 7; count of bases not matched to a gene: 4. The CDR3 totals 13 residues. CDR3 region: CASSGQGFQPQHF. Written as DNA, the CDR3 is TGTGCCAGCAGTGGACAGGGATTCCAGCCCCAGCATTTT.

In its sample, this clone was seen once. This chain uses TRBV7-2 with TRBJ1-3; TRBD1 matches 7 bases. This CDR3 contains 16 residues. After removal of 2 bases from V and 0 bases from J, the junction contained 4 bases not matched to a gene. In germline, CDR1 is SGHTA, CDR2 FQGNSA. DNA for the CDR3: TGTGCCAGCAGCTTAACCGGGACAGCCTCTGGAAACACCATATATTTT. Encoded protein: CASSLTGTASGNTIYF.

This chain uses TRBV6-2 or TRBV6-3 with TRBJ1-5; unclear D gene. V dropped 2 bases and J dropped 6 bases, with 8 bases sitting between them. CDR3 length equals 13 residues. CDR1 is MNHEY, CDR2 SVGEGT, per germline. Here the CDR3 reads CASSYTWAQPQHF. The CDR3 coding sequence is TGTGCCAGCAGTTACACCTGGGCTCAGCCCCAGCATTTT.

CDR3 in amino acids: CASSLAKFQIAGAGETQYF. DNA for the CDR3: TGTGCCAGCAGCTTAGCGAAGTTCCAGATAGCGGGGGCGGGGGAGACCCAGTACTTC. The chain has TRBV7-2 and TRBJ2-5; 9 bases map to TRBD2. The CDR3 is 19 residues long. The junction had 16 bases not matched to a gene; V was cut back by 0 bases and J by 5 bases. Germline V gene sequence: CDR1 SGHTA, CDR2 FQGNSA.

The chain recombines TRBV7-2 with TRBJ2-7, with 14 bases that match TRBD2. CDR1 and CDR2 (germline): SGHTA, FQGNSA. CDR3 size: 15 residues. After removal of 5 bases from V and 4 bases from J, the junction contained 4 bases not matched to a gene. In DNA, the CDR3 is TGTGCCAGCAGCACCCGGACTAGCGGGGGGTACGAGCAGTACTTC. Protein sequence: CASSTRTSGGYEQYF. Variable domain in full (rest from reference TRBV7-2 and TRBJ2-7): GAGVSQSPSNKVTEKGKDVELRCDPISGHTALYWYRQSLGQGLEFLIYFQGNSAPDKSGLPSDRFSAERTGGSVSTLTIQRTQQEDSAVYLCASSTRTSGGYEQYFGPGTRLTVT.

The genes are TRBV5-6 and TRBJ2-7, with 8 bases matching TRBD1. The J segment lost 4 bases and the V segment lost 3 bases, leaving 9 bases of the junction unmatched. Per the germline V gene, CDR1 is SGHDT and CDR2 is YYEEEE. The CDR3 runs to 15 residues. This CDR3 is CASSSGPGQGYEQYF. The CDR3 DNA reads as TGTGCCAGCAGCTCGGGGCCAGGACAGGGTTACGAGCAGTACTTC.

V and J are TRBV14 and TRBJ1-1; D is unclear. CDR3 length equals 15 residues. V shed 0 bases and J shed 2 bases, with 10 bases lying between them. The germline V gene has CDR1 SGHDN and CDR2 FVKESK. The CDR3 DNA is TGTGCCAGCAGCCAAGATCTACGGAGAAACACTGAAGCTTTCTTT. It yields the protein CASSQDLRRNTEAFF.

The V gene is TRBV7-3, the J gene TRBJ2-3; possibly TRBD2 for D (5 bases). The CDR3 is 15 amino acids. Trimming removed 5 bases at V and 0 bases at J, with 12 bases between. Per germline, CDR1 SGHTA and CDR2 FQGTGA. The CDR3 region is CASSQLAASTDTQYF. CDR3 nucleotides: TGTGCCAGCAGCCAGCTAGCTGCTAGCACAGATACGCAGTATTTT.

The CDR3 DNA sequence: TGTGCCAGCAGCTTAGCCAGGGGGAGCACTGAAGCTTTCTTT. Amino acid sequence: CASSLARGSTEAFF. The rearrangement joins TRBV13 to TRBJ1-1, with TRBD1 matching over 7 bases. The CDR3 runs to 14 residues. Looked up from germline, CDR1 is PRHDT and CDR2 is FYEKMQ (reference sequence). V was clipped by 1 base and J by 4 bases; unmatched bases: 3.

The V gene is TRBV6-1, the J gene TRBJ1-2, with D possibly being TRBD1 (6 bases). From germline, CDR1 is MNHNS and CDR2 SASEGT. Trimming took off 1 base at V and 3 bases at J, with 6 bases between the two ends. This CDR3 contains 13 residues. This CDR3 is CASSEEGDYGYTF. In DNA form, the CDR3 reads TGTGCCAGCAGTGAAGAGGGGGACTATGGCTACACCTTC.

The table lists this clone with a count of one. CDR3 nucleotide sequence: TGTGCCAGCAGCTCCGACAGATACACTGAAGCTTTCTTT. This sequence encodes CASSSDRYTEAFF. The chain recombines TRBV7-3 with TRBJ1-1, with D possibly being TRBD1 (5 bases). This CDR3 is built from 13 residues. V was cut by 4 bases and J by 3 bases, with 9 bases left in between. Germline V gives CDR1 SGHTA, CDR2 FQGTGA.

The chain joins TRBV6-5 to TRBJ1-4, with D uncertain. The CDR3 is 15 residues long. Trimming shortened V by 6 bases and J by 6 bases, and 17 bases separated the two germline ends. Looked up from germline, CDR1 is MNHEY and CDR2 is SVGAGI. CDR3 residues: CASRPSPLSDEKLFF. As DNA, the CDR3 is TGTGCCAGCAGACCCTCACCCCTCAGCGATGAAAAACTGTTTTTT.

The J gene is TRBJ1-2, the V gene TRBV25-1, with D unresolved. Trimming left V 2 bases short and J 4 bases short, with 11 bases between. Germline V gives CDR1 MGHDK, CDR2 SYGVNS. The CDR3 is 14 residues long. DNA for the CDR3: TGTGCCAGCAGTGAAGGACCCCGGGGCTATGGCTACACCTTC. The encoded protein is CASSEGPRGYGYTF.

The rearrangement uses TRBV4-3 and TRBJ2-7, with 7 bases aligning to TRBD2. The CDR3 loop spans 16 amino acids. Germline CDR1 LGHNA, CDR2 YSLEER. Germline trimming cut 0 bases from V and 0 bases from J; bases unmatched to any gene: 5. The CDR3 DNA follows: TGCGCCAGCAGCCAAGACGGGTCTAGCGGCTCCTACGAGCAGTACTTC. Translation: CASSQDGSSGSYEQYF.